This T cell receptor beta chain is drawn from a study of blood T cell repertoires in COVID-19. Study-wide background: Sites across the United States, Italy and Spain contributed samples from acute and convalescent COVID-19. Sample material is recorded as cDNA or gDNA derived from T cells, B-cell-depleted T cells, or PBMCs.

Source study methods: Cell counts per sample came from amplifying reference gene primers. Data came from immunoSEQ multiplex PCR; TCRdb stores just in-frame clones and leaves some out. The V and J calls and the clone size are those of that table, but D and trimming were determined from the DNA. The sample has roughly 80,000 clones, around nine tenths seen once; the top ten hold over 4%. The CDR3 runs 16 residues. CDR1 is SQVTM and CDR2 is ANQGSEA in the germline V gene. With V trimmed by 6 bases and J by 1 base, 8 bases remained unmatched. The sequenced material came from peripheral blood. V gene TRBV29-1 combines with J gene TRBJ2-3; TRBD2 aligns across 12 bases. The clonotype originates from a woman at least 80 years old with active or convalescent COVID-19. CDR3 region: CSVQGLAGLRTDTQYF. The CDR3 nucleotides read TGCAGCGTCCAGGGACTAGCGGGCTTGCGCACAGATACGCAGTATTTT.